Only one count was recorded for the clone carrying this TCR beta chain. The CDR3 loop spans 16 amino acids. Germline-derived CDR1 and CDR2 are LGHNA and YSLEER. V was shortened by 4 bases and J by 1 base, with 16 bases between the two germline ends. The data derive from a study of blood T cell repertoires in COVID-19. Recovery meant two consecutive negative NP/OP PCR tests, professional clearance, or resolved symptoms. Repertoires were generated with immunoSEQ multiplex PCR, while TCRdb's copy carries only in-frame clones and drops some. The sample carries 200,000 to 250,000 clones, around 80% recorded once.

This receptor was obtained from a man aged 55 to 69 who had recovered from COVID-19. This chain joins TRBV4-3 and TRBJ1-2, with D perhaps TRBD1 (5 bases). Sequencing was performed on PBMCs or T cells enriched from blood (not recorded which). CDR3 nucleotide sequence: TGCGCCAGCAGCCTCCGGACGGGGGATGGTAACTATGGCTACACCTTC. Its protein product is CASSLRTGDGNYGYTF.